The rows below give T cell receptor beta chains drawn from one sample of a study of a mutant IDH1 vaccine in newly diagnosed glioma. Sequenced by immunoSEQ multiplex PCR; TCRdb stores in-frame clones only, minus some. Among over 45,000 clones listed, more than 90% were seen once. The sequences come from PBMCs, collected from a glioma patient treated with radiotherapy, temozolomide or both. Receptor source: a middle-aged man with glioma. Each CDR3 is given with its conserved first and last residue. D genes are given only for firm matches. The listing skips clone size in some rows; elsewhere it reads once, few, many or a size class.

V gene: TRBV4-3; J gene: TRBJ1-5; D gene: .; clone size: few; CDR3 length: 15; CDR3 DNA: TGCGCCAGCAGCCAGGATTTTTATAGCAATCAGCCCCAGCATTTT; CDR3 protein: CASSQDFYSNQPQHF
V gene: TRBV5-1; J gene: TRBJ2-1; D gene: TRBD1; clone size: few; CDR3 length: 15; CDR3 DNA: TGCGCCAGCAGCTCCGGGACAGGGCGGTACAATGAGCAGTTCTTC; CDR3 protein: CASSSGTGRYNEQFF
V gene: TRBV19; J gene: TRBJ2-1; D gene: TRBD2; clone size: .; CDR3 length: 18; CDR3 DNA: TGTGCCACTAGGAGGTCGGGACTAGCGGGGGGTATGTACAATGAGCAGTTCTTC; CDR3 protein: CATRRSGLAGGMYNEQFF
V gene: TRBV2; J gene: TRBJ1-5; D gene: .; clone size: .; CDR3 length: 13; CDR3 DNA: TGTGCCAGCTACGGAGGAAGCAATCAGCCCCAGCATTTT; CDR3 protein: CASYGGSNQPQHF
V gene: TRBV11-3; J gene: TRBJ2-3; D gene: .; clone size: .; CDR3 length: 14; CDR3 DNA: TGTGCCAGCAGCCCTTCGGCGTTCACAGATACGCAGTATTTT; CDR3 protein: CASSPSAFTDTQYF
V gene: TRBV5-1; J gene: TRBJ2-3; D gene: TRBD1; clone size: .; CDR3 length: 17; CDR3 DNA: TGCGCCAGCAGCTTGGAAGGTTGGGGACAGGGAGTAGATACGCAGTATTTT; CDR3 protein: CASSLEGWGQGVDTQYF
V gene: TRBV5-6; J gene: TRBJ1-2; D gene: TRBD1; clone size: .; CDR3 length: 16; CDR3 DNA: TGTGCCAGCAGCTGGGGACAGACCGAAATCGGCTATGGCTACACCTTC; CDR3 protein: CASSWGQTEIGYGYTF
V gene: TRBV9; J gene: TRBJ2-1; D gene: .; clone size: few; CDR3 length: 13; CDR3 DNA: TGTGCCAGCAGCGTAGTATACGAGGGTGAGCAGTTCTTC; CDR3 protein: CASSVVYEGEQFF
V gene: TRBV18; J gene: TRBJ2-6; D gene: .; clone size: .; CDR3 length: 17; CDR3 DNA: TGTGCCAGCTCACCACCGAACCGGATCTCTGGGGCCAACGTCCTGACTTTC; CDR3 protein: CASSPPNRISGANVLTF
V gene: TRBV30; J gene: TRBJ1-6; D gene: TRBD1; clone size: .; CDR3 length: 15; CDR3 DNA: TGTGCCTGGTCTAGAGGGGGCGCGAACAATTCACCCCTCCACTTT; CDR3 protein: CAWSRGGANNSPLHF
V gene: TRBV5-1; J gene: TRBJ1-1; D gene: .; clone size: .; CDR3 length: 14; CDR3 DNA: TGCGCCAGCAGCCTGGACAGAGCGAACACTGAAGCTTTCTTT; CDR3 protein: CASSLDRANTEAFF
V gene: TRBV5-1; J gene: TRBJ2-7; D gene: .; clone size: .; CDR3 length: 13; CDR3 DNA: TGCGCCAGCAGCTTGGCCACCTCCTACGAGCAGTACTTC; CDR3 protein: CASSLATSYEQYF
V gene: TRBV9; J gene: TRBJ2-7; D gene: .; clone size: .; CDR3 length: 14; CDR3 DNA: TGTGCCAGCAGCGTCTGGGGGAGCTCCTACGAGCAGTACTTC; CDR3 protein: CASSVWGSSYEQYF
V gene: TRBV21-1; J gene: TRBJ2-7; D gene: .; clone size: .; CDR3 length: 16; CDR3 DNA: TGTGCCAGCAGCAAAGGGGGTGGGCAGGGGGTCTACGAGCAGTACTTC; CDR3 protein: CASSKGGGQGVYEQYF
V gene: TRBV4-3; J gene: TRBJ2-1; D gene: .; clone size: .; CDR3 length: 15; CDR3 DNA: TGCGCCAGCAGCCAAGATCTTGATCTGGGAGAGGTCCGGTTCTTC; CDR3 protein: CASSQDLDLGEVRFF
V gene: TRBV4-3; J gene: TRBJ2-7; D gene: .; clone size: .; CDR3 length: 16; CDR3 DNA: TGCGCCAGCAGCCAAGATGTATGGTCAGGGGGGAACGAGCAGTACTTC; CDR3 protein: CASSQDVWSGGNEQYF
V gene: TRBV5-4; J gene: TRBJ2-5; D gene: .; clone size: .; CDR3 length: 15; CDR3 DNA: TGTGCCAGCAGCTCCACAGGGTACCCCCAAGAGACCCAGTACTTC; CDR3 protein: CASSSTGYPQETQYF
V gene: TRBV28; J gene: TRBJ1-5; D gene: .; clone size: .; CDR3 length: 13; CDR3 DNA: TGTGCCTTCTCATCAGGCCTCAATCAGCCCCAGCATTTT; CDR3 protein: CAFSSGLNQPQHF
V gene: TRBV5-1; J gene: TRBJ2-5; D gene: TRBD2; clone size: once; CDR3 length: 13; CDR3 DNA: TGCGCCAGCAGCAAGTCGGGAGGGGAGACCCAGTACTTC; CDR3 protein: CASSKSGGETQYF
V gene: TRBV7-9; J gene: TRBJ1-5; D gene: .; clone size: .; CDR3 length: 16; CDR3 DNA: TGTGCCAGCAGCTTAGGGACGGGAGTAGACAATCAGCCCCAGCATTTT; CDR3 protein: CASSLGTGVDNQPQHF
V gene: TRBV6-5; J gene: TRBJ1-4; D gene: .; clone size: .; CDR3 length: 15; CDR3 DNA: TGTGCCAGCAGTTACTCACGGCAGCCTAATGAAAAACTGTTTTTT; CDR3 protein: CASSYSRQPNEKLFF
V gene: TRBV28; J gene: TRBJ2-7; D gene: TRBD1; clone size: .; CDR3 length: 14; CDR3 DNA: TGTGCCAGCAGTTTGTTCCAGGGGGCCTACGAGCAGTACTTC; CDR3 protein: CASSLFQGAYEQYF
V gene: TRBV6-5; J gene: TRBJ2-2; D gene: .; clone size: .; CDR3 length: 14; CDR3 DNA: TGTGCCAGTAAGGACTCGGTGAACACCGGGGAGCTGTTTTTT; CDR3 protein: CASKDSVNTGELFF
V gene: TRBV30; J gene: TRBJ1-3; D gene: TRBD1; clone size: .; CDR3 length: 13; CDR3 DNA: TGTGCCTGGACCACAGGGGGCGGAAACACCATATATTTT; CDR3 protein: CAWTTGGGNTIYF
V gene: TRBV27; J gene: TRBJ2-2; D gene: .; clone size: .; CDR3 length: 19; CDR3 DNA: TGTGCCAGCAGCCTTATGAGGGTGGGTACCCAGAGAAACACCGGGGAGCTGTTTTTT; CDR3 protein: CASSLMRVGTQRNTGELFF
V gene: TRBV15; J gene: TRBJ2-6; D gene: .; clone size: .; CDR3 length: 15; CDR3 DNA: TGTGCCACCAGCTTACACCGCTCTGGGGCCAACGTCCTGACTTTC; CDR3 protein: CATSLHRSGANVLTF
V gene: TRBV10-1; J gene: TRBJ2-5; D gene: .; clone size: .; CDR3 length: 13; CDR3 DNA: TGCGCCAGCAGTCCGGGATTACAAGAGACCCAGTACTTC; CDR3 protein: CASSPGLQETQYF
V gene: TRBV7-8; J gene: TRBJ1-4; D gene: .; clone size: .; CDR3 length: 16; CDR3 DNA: TGTGCCAGCAGCTTAGCGAGGACAGTCCCTAATGAAAAACTGTTTTTT; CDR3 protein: CASSLARTVPNEKLFF
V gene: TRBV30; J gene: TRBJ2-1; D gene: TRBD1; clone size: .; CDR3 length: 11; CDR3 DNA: TGTGCCTGGAGCACCGGGACAGACAAGTTCTTC; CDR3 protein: CAWSTGTDKFF
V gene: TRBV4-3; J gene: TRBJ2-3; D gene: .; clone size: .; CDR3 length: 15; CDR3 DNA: TGCGCCAGCGCACAGCAAGCAAGTAACACAGATACGCAGTATTTT; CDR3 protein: CASAQQASNTDTQYF
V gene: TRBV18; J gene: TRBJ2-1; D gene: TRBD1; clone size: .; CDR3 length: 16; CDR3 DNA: TGTGCCAGCTCACTTATGGGGCCAGGGGGCGAGGATGAGCAGTTCTTC; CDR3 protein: CASSLMGPGGEDEQFF
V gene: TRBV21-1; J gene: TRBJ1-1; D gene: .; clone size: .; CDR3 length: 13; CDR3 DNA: TGTGCCAGCAAGGGGGGGGCGCGAACTGAAGCTTTCTTT; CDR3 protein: CASKGGARTEAFF
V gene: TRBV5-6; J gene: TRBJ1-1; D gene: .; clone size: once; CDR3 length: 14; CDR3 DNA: TGTGCCAGCAGCTTAAGACGGTCAAACACTGAAGCTTTCTTT; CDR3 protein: CASSLRRSNTEAFF
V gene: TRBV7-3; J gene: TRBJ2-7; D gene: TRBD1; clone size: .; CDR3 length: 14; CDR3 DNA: TGTGCCAGCAGCTCGGACAGGGGGCAGTACGAGCAGTACTTC; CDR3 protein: CASSSDRGQYEQYF
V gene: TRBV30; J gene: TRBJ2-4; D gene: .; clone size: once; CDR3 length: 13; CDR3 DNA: TGTGCCTGGACTGGGGGTGGCAAAAACATTCAGTACTTC; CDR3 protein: CAWTGGGKNIQYF